A selection of T cell receptor beta chains follows, all from one sample in a study of blood T cell repertoires in COVID-19. Data came from immunoSEQ multiplex PCR; TCRdb stores just in-frame clones and leaves some out. The repertoire consists of around 250,000 clones, with 70% to 90% occurring once and the leading ten covering around 10%. The sample was PBMCs or T cells enriched from blood (not recorded which). The source is a woman between 45 and 65 years old with acute COVID-19. Both conserved end residues are part of each CDR3. The D gene is left open where the match is weak. Size is stated for part of the rows, as once, few or many counts, or as a class when the clone is expanded.

>TRBV2|TRBJ1-2|NA|NA|12
CAIDGTSYGYTF
TGTGCCATCGATGGTACAAGCTATGGCTACACCTTC
>TRBV5-1|TRBJ1-2|NA|NA|13
CASSLIGDYGYTF
TGCGCCAGCAGCTTGATAGGGGACTATGGCTACACCTTC
>TRBV30|TRBJ1-1|NA|NA|10
CAWSTTEAFF
TGTGCCTGGAGTACTACTGAAGCTTTCTTT
>TRBV11-2|TRBJ2-2|TRBD1|NA|17
CASSLEVTGVNTGELFF
TGTGCCAGCAGCTTAGAAGTGACAGGGGTGAACACCGGGGAGCTGTTTTTT
>TRBV6-2/TRBV6-3|TRBJ2-7|TRBD1|NA|12
CASSDRGYEQYF
TGTGCCAGCAGTGACAGGGGCTACGAGCAGTACTTC
>TRBV10-1|TRBJ2-1|TRBD1|NA|14
CASSDGQGTDEQFF
TGCGCCAGCAGCGACGGACAGGGAACGGATGAGCAGTTCTTC
>TRBV12-3/TRBV12-4|TRBJ1-4|NA|NA|13
CAAYSSTNEKLFF
TGTGCCGCCTACAGCTCAACTAATGAAAAACTGTTTTTT
>TRBV25-1|TRBJ2-7|NA|NA|11
CASSDLYEQYF
TGTGCCAGCAGTGATTTGTACGAGCAATACTTC
>TRBV11-2|TRBJ2-7|TRBD1|NA|14
CASSLGQGAGEQYF
TGTGCCAGCAGCCTGGGACAGGGGGCGGGGGAGCAGTACTTC
>TRBV21-1|TRBJ1-4|NA|NA|16
CASSKESGVPNEKLFF
TGTGCCAGCAGCAAAGAGTCAGGGGTTCCTAATGAAAAACTGTTTTTT
>TRBV19|TRBJ2-3|TRBD2|NA|16
CASSIRVSGSTDTQYF
TGTGCCAGTAGTATAAGGGTTAGCGGGTCCACAGATACGCAGTATTTT
>TRBV7-2|TRBJ2-5|TRBD2|NA|13
CASSPGRGETQYF
TGTGCCAGCAGCCCCGGGAGGGGGGAGACCCAGTACTTC
>TRBV30|TRBJ1-2|NA|NA|14
CAWSGQPPDYGYTF
TGTGCCTGGAGCGGACAGCCACCTGACTATGGCTACACCTTC
>TRBV3-1/TRBV3-2|TRBJ2-5|NA|once|15
CASSQVGSGVETQYF
TGTGCCAGCAGCCAAGTCGGGTCGGGGGTGGAGACCCAGTACTTC
>TRBV5-6|TRBJ2-5|TRBD1|NA|15
CASTRPLGTGETQYF
TGTGCCAGCACCCGTCCCCTAGGGACAGGGGAGACCCAGTACTTC
>TRBV19|TRBJ1-3|NA|NA|15
CASSIPRGAGNTIYF
TGTGCCAGTAGTATCCCACGTGGGGCCGGAAACACCATATATTTT
>TRBV5-1|TRBJ1-2|NA|NA|14
CASSFEGTNYGYTF
TGCGCCAGCAGCTTCGAGGGCACCAACTATGGCTACACCTTC
>TRBV7-3|TRBJ2-5|TRBD2|once|15
CASSSLGRGGETQYF
TGTGCCAGCAGCTCCCTCGGGAGGGGCGGGGAGACCCAGTACTTC
>TRBV6-5|TRBJ1-2|NA|NA|12
CASSPGTYGYTF
TGTGCCAGCAGCCCCGGGACATACGGCTACACCTTC
>TRBV27|TRBJ1-2|TRBD1|once|13
CASSGGTAYGYTF
TGTGCCAGCTCGGGCGGGACAGCATATGGCTACACCTTC
>TRBV11-2|TRBJ1-2|TRBD1|once|14
CASNSGGSNYGYTF
TGTGCCAGCAACTCAGGGGGCTCTAACTATGGCTACACCTTC
>TRBV9|TRBJ2-1|NA|NA|14
CASSVGTAFGEQFF
TGTGCCAGCAGCGTAGGGACAGCGTTCGGTGAGCAGTTCTTC
>TRBV15|TRBJ1-5|TRBD1|once|14
CATSRDRDYQPQHF
TGTGCCACCAGCCGGGACAGGGACTATCAGCCCCAGCATTTT
>TRBV10-1|TRBJ2-5|TRBD2|NA|14
CASHSGVREETQYF
TGCGCCAGCCATAGCGGGGTAAGGGAAGAGACCCAGTACTTC
>TRBV6-5|TRBJ1-2|TRBD1|once|14
CASRTLGQNYGYTF
TGTGCCAGCAGGACTTTGGGACAGAACTATGGCTACACCTTC
>TRBV4-1|TRBJ2-2|TRBD2|NA|18
CASSQLLSGGGNTGELFF
TGCGCCAGCAGCCAGCTACTGAGCGGGGGAGGGAACACCGGGGAGCTGTTTTTT
>TRBV9|TRBJ1-2|NA|NA|18
CASSVGHRNIAANYGYTF
TGTGCCAGCAGCGTAGGCCATCGTAACATAGCAGCTAACTATGGCTACACCTTC
>TRBV5-1|TRBJ1-5|NA|NA|15
CASSPGFKDNQPQHF
TGCGCCAGCAGCCCCGGGTTTAAAGACAATCAGCCCCAGCATTTT
>TRBV11-2|TRBJ1-2|NA|NA|14
CASSSQQGGYGYTF
TGTGCCAGCAGCTCCCAACAGGGCGGTTATGGCTACACCTTC
>TRBV19|TRBJ1-2|TRBD1|NA|15
CASSTQGVAIGGYTF
TGTGCCAGTAGTACCCAGGGGGTTGCTATAGGTGGCTACACCTTC
>TRBV29-1|TRBJ2-4|TRBD2|NA|14
CSVGMRGKVNIQYF
TGCAGCGTAGGTATGCGGGGGAAGGTAAACATTCAGTACTTC
>TRBV6-5|TRBJ2-7|TRBD1|NA|14
CASRRTGKGYEQYF
TGTGCCAGCAGGAGGACAGGGAAAGGCTACGAGCAGTACTTC
>TRBV6-4|TRBJ1-3|NA|NA|18
CASSPGTHGTRGGNTIYF
TGTGCCAGCAGTCCAGGTACCCACGGGACAAGGGGGGGAAACACCATATATTTT
>TRBV7-2|TRBJ2-2|TRBD2|NA|16
CASSLGLAGDTGELFF
TGTGCCAGCAGCTTGGGACTAGCGGGGGACACCGGGGAGCTGTTTTTT
>TRBV20-1|TRBJ1-1|NA|once|11
CSASSGTEAFF
TGCAGTGCTAGTTCGGGCACTGAAGCTTTCTTT
>TRBV7-9|TRBJ2-3|NA|NA|16
CASSLVAGVGTDTQYF
TGTGCCAGCAGCTTAGTGGCAGGGGTGGGCACAGATACGCAGTATTTT
>TRBV7-2|TRBJ2-5|TRBD2|NA|14
CASRKIAGEETQYF
TGTGCCAGCAGAAAGATAGCGGGGGAAGAGACCCAGTACTTC
>TRBV25-1|TRBJ1-5|TRBD1|NA|14
CASVGGGSNQPQHF
TGTGCCAGTGTAGGAGGGGGCAGCAATCAGCCCCAGCATTTT
>TRBV7-9|TRBJ2-5|NA|few|14
CASSLGAGVETQYF
TGTGCCAGCAGCCTAGGGGCAGGGGTGGAGACCCAGTACTTC
>TRBV5-1|TRBJ2-7|TRBD1|NA|15
CASSLVRQGAGEQYF
TGCGCCAGCAGCTTGGTCAGGCAGGGGGCTGGCGAGCAGTACTTC
>TRBV27|TRBJ1-4|TRBD1|NA|14
CASSLDRVGEKLFF
TGTGCCAGCAGTTTGGACAGGGTTGGCGAAAAACTGTTTTTT
>TRBV4-3|TRBJ1-2|NA|NA|16
CASSQDGGGGGYGYTF
TGCGCCAGCAGCCAAGATGGGGGAGGGGGAGGCTATGGCTACACCTTC
>TRBV11-2|TRBJ2-1|TRBD2|NA|15
CASSSQIGGETEQFF
TGTGCCAGCAGCTCCCAAATTGGGGGGGAAACTGAGCAGTTCTTC
>TRBV21-1|TRBJ1-6|NA|NA|16
CASSKGEDRSDSPLHF
TGTGCCAGCAGCAAAGGTGAGGACAGAAGTGATTCACCCCTCCACTTT
>TRBV6-2/TRBV6-3|TRBJ2-7|NA|NA|14
CASSPGLFSYEQYF
TGTGCCAGCAGTCCGGGACTGTTCTCCTACGAGCAGTACTTC
>TRBV6-6|TRBJ2-7|NA|NA|10
CASGPGEQYF
TGTGCCAGCGGCCCCGGGGAGCAGTACTTC
>TRBV7-7|TRBJ2-7|TRBD1|NA|14
CASSPGQGRREQYF
TGTGCTAGCAGTCCGGGACAGGGTAGGAGGGAGCAGTACTTC
>TRBV20-1|TRBJ1-1|TRBD1|NA|11
CSARTGGEAFF
TGCAGTGCCAGGACAGGGGGAGAGGCTTTCTTT
>TRBV15|TRBJ2-1|NA|NA|15
CASSGGGASYNEQFF
TGTGCCTCCTCGGGTGGCGGGGCCTCCTACAATGAGCAGTTCTTC
>TRBV27|TRBJ1-1|NA|NA|13
CASTRGMNTEAFF
TGTGCCAGCACAAGAGGGATGAACACTGAAGCTTTCTTT
>TRBV9|TRBJ2-1|NA|NA|16
CASSDTQSPGYNEQFF
TGTGCCAGCAGCGACACCCAGTCCCCAGGATACAATGAGCAGTTCTTC
>TRBV7-2|TRBJ1-6|TRBD1|NA|15
CASSPVTGGISPLHF
TGTGCCAGCAGCCCCGTGACAGGGGGTATATCACCCCTCCACTTT
>TRBV2|TRBJ2-3|TRBD1|NA|16
CASNRDSQPSTDTQYF
TGTGCCAGCAATCGGGACAGTCAACCTAGCACAGATACGCAGTATTTT